These 2 T cell receptor beta chains were sequenced from one sample in a study of identical twins. A single record per CDR3 protein comes from TCRdb applying MiXCR to the 5' RACE reads. Among roughly 500,000 distinct CDR3 sequences listed, roughly a fifth were seen once. A further study also used this sample, focusing on T cells expressing NK-cell markers.

The specimen was CD4+ T cells sorted from blood. The receptors here all came from a young woman in good health.

The V and J genes are TRBV6-1 and TRBJ1-2; 7 nucleotides match TRBD1. Germline lookup yields CDR1 MNHNS and CDR2 SASEGT. The junction had 13 bases not matched to a gene; V was cut back by 6 bases and J by 6 bases. The CDR3 is made up of 15 amino acids. CDR3 loop: CASSPTGKGGDGYTF. The CDR3 coding sequence is TGTGCCAGCAGCCCGACAGGGAAGGGAGGGGATGGCTACACCTTC.

Only a few counts were recorded for this clonotype. This chain links TRBV6-5 with TRBJ2-2; no firm D call. This CDR3 is built from 15 residues. Trimming stripped 0 bases from V and 1 base from J, with 6 bases between. CDR1 is MNHEY and CDR2 is SVGAGI in the germline V gene. CDR3 nucleotides: TGTGCCAGCAGTTACTCAGGGCTGAACACCGGGGAGCTGTTTTTT. Amino acid sequence: CASSYSGLNTGELFF.